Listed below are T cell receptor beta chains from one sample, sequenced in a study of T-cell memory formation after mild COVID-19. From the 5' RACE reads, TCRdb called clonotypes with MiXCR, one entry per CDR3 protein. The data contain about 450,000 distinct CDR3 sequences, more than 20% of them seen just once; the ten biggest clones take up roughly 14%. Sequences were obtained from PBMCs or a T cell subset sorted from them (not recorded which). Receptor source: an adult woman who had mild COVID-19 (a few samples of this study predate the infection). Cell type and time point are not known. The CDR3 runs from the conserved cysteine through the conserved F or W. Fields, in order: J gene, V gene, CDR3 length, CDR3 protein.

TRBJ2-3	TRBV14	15	CASSQAGVFGDTQYF
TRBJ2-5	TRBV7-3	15	CASSSRARYQETQYF
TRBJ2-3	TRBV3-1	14	CASRQGAPTDTQYF
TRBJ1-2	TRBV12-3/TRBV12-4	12	CASSRINYGYTF
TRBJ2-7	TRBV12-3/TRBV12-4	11	CASIPFYEQYF
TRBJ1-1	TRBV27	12	CASSLSGGSAFF
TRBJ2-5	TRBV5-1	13	CASSKTVQETQYF
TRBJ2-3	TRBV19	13	CATQGQHTDTQYF
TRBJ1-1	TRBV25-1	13	CASSEYLWTEAFF
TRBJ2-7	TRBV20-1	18	CSARDRGTSGGPYGEQYF
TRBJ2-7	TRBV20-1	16	CSAIRPGLAGPGEQYF
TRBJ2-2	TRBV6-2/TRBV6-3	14	CASSYALATGELFF
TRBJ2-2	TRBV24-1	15	CATSHGTSTPGELFF
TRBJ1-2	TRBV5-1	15	CASSLALQAYRGYTF
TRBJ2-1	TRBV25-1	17	CASSGPRGRGRYNEQFF
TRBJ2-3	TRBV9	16	CASSVVTSTSTDTQYF
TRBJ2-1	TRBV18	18	CASSPLAGLAGGPNEQFF
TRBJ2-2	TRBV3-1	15	CASRIGVGDTGELFF
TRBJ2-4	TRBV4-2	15	CASSQAPGAKNIQYF
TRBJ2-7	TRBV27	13	CASSFGPFYEQYF
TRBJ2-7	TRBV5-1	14	CASSLGTGGDEQYF
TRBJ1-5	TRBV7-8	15	CASSLAQGSNQPQHF
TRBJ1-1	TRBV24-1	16	CATSENSDRGYTEAFF
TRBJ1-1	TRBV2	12	CASSWTGVEAFF
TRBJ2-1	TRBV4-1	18	CASSQTPHTSGGYNEQFF
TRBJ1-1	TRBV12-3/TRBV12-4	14	CASNMDGESTEAFF
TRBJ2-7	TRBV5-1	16	CASSLVMGTGRYEQYF
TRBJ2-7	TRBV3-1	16	CASSPGLAGGRDEQYF
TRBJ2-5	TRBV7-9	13	CAGRQGEGETQYF
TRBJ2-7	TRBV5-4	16	CASSLVPGQGFYEQYF
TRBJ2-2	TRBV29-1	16	CSARSPSGSSTGELFF
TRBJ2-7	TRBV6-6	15	CASSSPGLALGEQYF
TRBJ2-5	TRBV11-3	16	CASSSEGLALGETQYF
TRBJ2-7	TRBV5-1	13	CASSLGLEYEQYF
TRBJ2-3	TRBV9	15	CASSVEGPLADTQYF
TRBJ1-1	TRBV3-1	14	CASSITLGGTEAFF
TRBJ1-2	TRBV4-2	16	CASSQAGTGTLDGYTF
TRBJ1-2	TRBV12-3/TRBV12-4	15	CASSPTPGHLYGYTF
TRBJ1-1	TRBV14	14	CASRPGGKPTEAFF
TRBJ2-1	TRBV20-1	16	CSASQGASGFYNEQFF
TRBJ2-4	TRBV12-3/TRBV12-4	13	CASSLGGAGIQYF
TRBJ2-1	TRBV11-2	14	CASREIGSYNEQFF
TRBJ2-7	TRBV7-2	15	CASSAGTSGSYEQYF
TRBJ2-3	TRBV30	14	CAWRLAGGTDTQYF
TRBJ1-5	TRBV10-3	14	CAISADDGNQPQHF
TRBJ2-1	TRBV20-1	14	CSASGTSGYNEQFF
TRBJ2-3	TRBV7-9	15	CASSSTGPSTDTQYF
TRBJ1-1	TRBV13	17	CASSLRETRQGGTEAFF
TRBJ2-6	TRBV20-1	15	CSAPGQGTGANVLTF
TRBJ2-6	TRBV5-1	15	CASSLTSSGANVLTF